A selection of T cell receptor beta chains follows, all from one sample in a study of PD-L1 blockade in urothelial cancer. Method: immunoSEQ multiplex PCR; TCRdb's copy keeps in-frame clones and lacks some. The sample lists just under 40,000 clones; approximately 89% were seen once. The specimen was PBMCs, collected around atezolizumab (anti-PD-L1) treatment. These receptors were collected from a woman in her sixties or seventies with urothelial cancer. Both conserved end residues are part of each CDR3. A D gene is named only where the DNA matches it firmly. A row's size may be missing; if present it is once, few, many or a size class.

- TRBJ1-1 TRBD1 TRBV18 CASSPGQGNTEAFF TGTGCCAGCTCACCAGGACAGGGGAACACTGAAGCTTTCTTT
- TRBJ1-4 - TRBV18 CASSSSAPRGEKLFF TGTGCCAGCTCATCCTCGGCCCCTAGAGGTGAAAAACTGTTTTTT
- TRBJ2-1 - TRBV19 CASSTVRGNEQFF TGTGCCAGTAGTACCGTGAGGGGGAATGAGCAGTTCTTC
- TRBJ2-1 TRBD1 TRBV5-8 CASSLAQGARYNEQFF TGTGCCAGCAGCTTAGCCCAGGGGGCCCGCTACAATGAGCAGTTCTTC
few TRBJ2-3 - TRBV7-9 CASSFEGRPTDTQYF TGTGCCAGCAGCTTCGAGGGCCGCCCCACAGATACGCAGTATTTT
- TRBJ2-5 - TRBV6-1 CASSVNRAPQETQYF TGTGCCAGCAGTGTAAACAGGGCCCCCCAAGAGACCCAGTACTTC
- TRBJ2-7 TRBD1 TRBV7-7 CASSSDRGYEQYF TGTGCTAGCAGCTCGGACAGGGGCTACGAGCAGTACTTC
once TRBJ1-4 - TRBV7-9 CASSSPGGVEKLFF TGTGCCAGCAGCTCGCCGGGAGGTGTGGAAAAACTGTTTTTT
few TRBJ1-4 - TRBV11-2 CASSQQRATNEKLFF TGTGCCAGCAGCCAACAGAGAGCAACTAATGAAAAACTGTTTTTT
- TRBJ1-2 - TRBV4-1 CASSQLLLDSNNYGYTF TGCGCCAGCAGCCAACTCCTGTTGGACAGTAATAACTATGGCTACACCTTC
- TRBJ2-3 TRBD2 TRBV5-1 CASSSGTSGRAGADTQYF TGCGCCAGCAGCTCAGGGACTAGCGGGAGGGCCGGCGCAGATACGCAGTATTTT
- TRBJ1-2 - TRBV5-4 CASSLALGANYGYTF TGTGCCAGCAGCTTGGCCCTTGGAGCAAACTATGGCTACACCTTC
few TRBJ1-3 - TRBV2 CASSEQGWDTIYF TGTGCCAGCAGTGAGCAGGGTTGGGACACCATATATTTT
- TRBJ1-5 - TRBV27 CASSPHRQNSNQPQHF TGTGCCAGCAGTCCTCACCGACAGAATAGCAATCAGCCCCAGCATTTT
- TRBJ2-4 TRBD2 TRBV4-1 CASSPGLAIRSIQYF TGCGCCAGCAGCCCGGGACTAGCGATACGGAGCATTCAGTACTTC
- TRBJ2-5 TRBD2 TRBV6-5 CASSSAGGGETQYF TGTGCCAGCAGTTCGGCGGGAGGGGGAGAGACCCAGTACTTC
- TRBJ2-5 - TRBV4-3 CASSQAGVGETQYF TGCGCCAGCAGCCAAGCCGGAGTGGGAGAGACCCAGTACTTC
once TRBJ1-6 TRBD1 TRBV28 CASTPGQANSPLHF TGTGCCAGCACACCGGGACAGGCCAATTCACCCCTCCACTTT
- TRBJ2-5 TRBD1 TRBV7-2 CASSPGQKETQYF TGTGCCAGCAGCCCGGGACAGAAAGAGACCCAGTACTTC
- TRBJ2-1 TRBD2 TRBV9 CASSTGDYPADNEQFF TGTGCCAGCAGCACCGGGGACTACCCCGCCGACAATGAGCAGTTCTTC
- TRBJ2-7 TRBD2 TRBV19 CASSIPGGTSGYEQYF TGTGCCAGTAGTATCCCTGGCGGGACTAGCGGCTACGAGCAGTACTTC
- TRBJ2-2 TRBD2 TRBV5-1 CASSGGLAGMAGELFF TGCGCCAGCAGCGGGGGACTAGCGGGGATGGCCGGGGAGCTGTTTTTT
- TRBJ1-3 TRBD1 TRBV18 CASSPTGDAGNTIYF TGTGCCAGCTCGCCGACAGGGGATGCTGGAAACACCATATATTTT
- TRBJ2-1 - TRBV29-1 CSVEFLASVENEQFF TGCAGCGTTGAGTTCCTGGCTAGCGTCGAGAATGAGCAGTTCTTC
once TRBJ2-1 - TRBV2 CASSPTTISYNEQFF TGTGCCAGCAGCCCGACTACTATCTCCTACAATGAGCAGTTCTTC
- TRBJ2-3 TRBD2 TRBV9 CASSVAAGGSSRGTDTQYF TGTGCCAGCAGCGTAGCTGCGGGAGGAAGCTCTCGGGGCACAGATACGCAGTATTTT
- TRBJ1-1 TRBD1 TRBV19 CASRRTGSEAFF TGTGCCAGTAGAAGGACAGGCAGTGAAGCTTTCTTT
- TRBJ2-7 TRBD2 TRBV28 CASSFREGLDSYEQYF TGTGCCAGCAGTTTTAGGGAGGGGTTAGACTCCTACGAGCAGTACTTC
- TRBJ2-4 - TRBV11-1 CASSFEGDLAKNIQYF TGTGCCAGCAGCTTTGAGGGGGACCTAGCCAAAAACATTCAGTACTTC
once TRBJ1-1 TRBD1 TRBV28 CASSLGTVNTEAFF TGTGCCAGCAGTTTAGGGACAGTAAACACTGAAGCTTTCTTT
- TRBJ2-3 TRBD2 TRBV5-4 CASSLARIAGSSTDTQYF TGTGCCAGCAGCTTGGCCCGAATAGCGGGCTCTAGCACAGATACGCAGTATTTT
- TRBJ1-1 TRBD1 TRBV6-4 CASSDRPGQGREAFF TGTGCCAGCAGTGACCGACCGGGACAGGGTAGGGAAGCTTTCTTT
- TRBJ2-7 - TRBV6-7 CASSYTRIWSRPYEQYF TGTGCCAGCAGCTACACCCGAATATGGTCCAGGCCCTACGAGCAGTACTTC
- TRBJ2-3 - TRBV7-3 CASSPNSGTSTDTQYF TGTGCCAGCAGCCCAAATTCAGGGACTAGCACAGATACGCAGTATTTT
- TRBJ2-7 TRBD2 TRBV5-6 CASSLGGGSYEQYF TGTGCCAGCAGCTTGGGGGGGGGAAGTTACGAGCAGTACTTC